These 8 T cell receptor beta chains originate from one sample sequenced in a study of T cell responses to AZD1222 COVID-19 vaccine. The protocol was immunoSEQ multiplex PCR, while the TCRdb copy is restricted to in-frame clones and leaves out a portion. The sample consists of 95,000 to 100,000 clones, about 82% of them appearing once. The sequences come from peripheral blood, collected on day 0 of AZD1222 vaccination. The receptors were sampled from an adult in good health.

The chain recombines TRBV27 with TRBJ2-7, with D perhaps assigned TRBD1 or TRBD2 (5 bases each). Trimming removed 2 bases at V and 3 bases at J, with 20 bases between. The germline V gene encodes CDR1 MNHEY and CDR2 SMNVEV (reference sequence). The CDR3 sequence is 17 residues long. The CDR3 nucleotides read TGTGCCAGCAGTTTAGGGGCCGGGGATCACGCCTACTACGAGCAGTACTTC. It encodes CASSLGAGDHAYYEQYF.

The rearrangement uses TRBV19 and TRBJ1-2; a weak D match, TRBD1 (5 bases). The germline V gene encodes CDR1 LNHDA and CDR2 SQIVND (reference sequence). The CDR3 is made up of 13 amino acids. V was shortened by 4 bases and J by 4 bases, with 10 bases between the two germline ends. CDR3 bases: TGTGCCAGTAGTAGGCAGGGTACCTATGGCTACACCTTC. As protein: CASSRQGTYGYTF.

The gene calls are TRBV7-8 and TRBJ2-1, with 8 bases lining up with TRBD1. Unmatched junction bases numbered 4, after V lost 2 bases and J lost 4 bases. This CDR3 region has 15 residues. From germline, CDR1 is SGHVS and CDR2 FQNEAQ. DNA of the CDR3: TGTGCCAGCAGCTTAACAGGGGGGAATTACAATGAGCAGTTCTTC. This codes for CASSLTGGNYNEQFF.

This clone was found once. The chain combines TRBV2 with TRBJ1-1, with a tentative D call TRBD1 (5 bases). The ends were cut back, 8 bases at V and 2 bases at J, with 21 bases in the middle. CDR1 and CDR2 (germline): SNHLY, FYNNEI. The CDR3 covers 16 residues. The CDR3 sequence is CASQQAPHRSNTEAFF. As DNA, the CDR3 is TGTGCCAGCCAACAGGCCCCCCACAGGAGCAACACTGAAGCTTTCTTT.

This clone has only a few counts. V is TRBV28 and J is TRBJ2-3; TRBD2 might be the D (5 bases). The CDR3 sequence is 16 residues long. With 1 base removed from V and 0 bases from J, the gap between germline ends came to 11 bases. Germline V gene sequence: CDR1 MDHEN, CDR2 SYDVKM. CDR3 sequence: CASSLSRSGSTDTQYF. The CDR3 DNA sequence: TGTGCCAGCAGTTTATCTCGGAGCGGTAGCACAGATACGCAGTATTTT.

The rearrangement joins TRBV4-3 to TRBJ2-1; 8 bases are a match to TRBD2. J was trimmed by 4 bases and V by 0 bases; bases with no gene match: 8. This CDR3 spans 17 amino acids. From germline, CDR1 is LGHNA and CDR2 YSLEER. The CDR3 DNA follows: TGCGCCAGCAGCCAAGAATTTCCGGGAGGGGGGTACAATGAGCAGTTCTTC. Its protein is CASSQEFPGGGYNEQFF.

J is TRBJ2-1 and V is TRBV27; tentatively, D is TRBD1 or TRBD2 (6 bases each). The CDR3 consists of 13 residues. Germline V gives CDR1 MNHEY, CDR2 SMNVEV (reference sequence). Between the trimmed V and J ends, which lost 7 bases and 6 bases, there was a span of 13 bases. The DNA of the CDR3 is TGTGCCAGCATCCAACAGGGAGGCAATGAGCAGTTCTTC. Residues: CASIQQGGNEQFF.

This chain joins TRBV28 and TRBJ1-5; TRBD1 agrees at 10 bases. The ends lost 6 bases at V and 3 bases at J; junction bases unmatched: 8. The CDR3 covers 16 residues. Germline V CDR1 and CDR2: MDHEN, SYDVKM. The CDR3 region is CASSSTGTGVNQPQHF. DNA for the CDR3: TGTGCCAGCAGCTCCACCGGGACAGGGGTCAATCAGCCCCAGCATTTT.